The present T cell receptor (beta chain) was sequenced within a study of cytomegalovirus exposure and HLA in healthy donors. V shed 5 bases, J shed 7 bases, and the junction held 11 bases outside the gene matches. Germline loops: CDR1 SQVTM, CDR2 ANQGSEA. The CDR3 covers 14 residues. Nominal health characterized the donors when sampled, though unrecorded immune exposures were likely. PCR was performed using 60 Vbeta and 13 Jbeta primers. The protocol was immunoSEQ multiplex PCR, while the TCRdb copy is restricted to in-frame clones and leaves out a portion. This sample has some 200,000 clones, with 70% to 85% found just once.

The sample consisted of PBMCs. This sequence was found in a woman aged 40-49 years in good health and CMV-seronegative. The V gene is TRBV29-1, the J gene TRBJ2-1; 7 bases agree with TRBD2. The CDR3 region is CSVTDGGSGNEQFF. In DNA form, the CDR3 reads TGCAGCGTTACGGACGGGGGGAGTGGGAATGAGCAGTTCTTC.